A single TCR beta chain is shown here with its context. The antigen it binds to is not known. Within one base of it there is no much larger clone, and no base qualities were kept. These data come from a study of T cells in Graves' hyperthyroidism and ophthalmopathy (dated by TCRdb to about 2019). Concerning the study at large: Peripheral blood was collected at initial diagnosis, before any treatment. The 100 discovery patients were randomly divided into training and test sets at a 7:3 ratio. In several Graves' hyperthyroidism patients, the study also compared T-cell repertoires from thyroid tissue with T-cell repertoires from blood. After sampling, hyperthyroidism patients received methimazole starting at 30 mg daily, and ophthalmopathy patients received high-dose intravenous methylprednisolone. Prospective prediction of ophthalmopathy was tested in an independent validation cohort of under 20 hyperthyroidism patients and 17 patients who later progressed to ophthalmopathy. TCR V-J signatures able to tell the groups apart were searched for in a discovery cohort of around 95 patients, of whom around 42 had Graves' ophthalmopathy and more than 55 had stable Graves' hyperthyroidism. The paper describes TCR Vbeta CDR3 sequencing of 135 peripheral blood samples, made up of 43 ophthalmopathy patients, 70 to 75 hyperthyroidism patients and 17 progressor patients. Paper-wide results and their limitations: In validation, progression to ophthalmopathy was predicted by the model with nearly 71% sensitivity and 72.22% specificity, a median of 6.5 months before onset. Sample size was not statistically predetermined, and blinding of investigators to group allocation was not performed. Blood samples also contained most of the expanded thyroid clonotypes (frequency above 0.001), which suggests that blood repertoires may reflect thyroid immune responses. A 13 V-J signature model separated ophthalmopathy from stable hyperthyroidism, with around 90% sensitivity and 81.08% specificity in cross-validation and 80%/75% in testing.

The TCR beta CDR3 regions were amplified from the RNA transcripts. The first round of RT-PCR for the TCR CDR3 was performed with the HTBI primer set and the Qiagen OneStep RT-PCR kit. Libraries were constructed in a second round of multiplex PCR, after which size selection and purification were performed. Sequencing of the libraries was done on an Illumina HiSeq2000 using paired-end 100 bp reads. In the paper's pipeline: Raw data were processed with SOAPnuke, discarding reads with adapters, uncalled bases, mean Phred below 15, or no exact constant-primer or identifier match. High-quality paired reads were merged with COPE v1.2.5, and unique nucleotide sequences were defined as clonotypes. Clonotypes were aligned to IMGT TRBV, TRBD and TRBJ reference segments using MiTCR v1.1. Only V-J combinations with frequency above 0.0001, covering roughly 99% of repertoires, were analysed. A TCS score was defined as the ratio of F50 (clonal expansion) to E x V (chaos), with BLOSUM62-based TCRdist applied between CDR3 peptides within each V-J. Welch's t-statistics and random forest reduced around 510 V-J features to around 14, which were used in a naive Bayes classifier (R e1071). The public reads were quality trimmed at Q25 with fastp and then assembled into clones with MiXCR by TCRdb, keeping productive beta chains. Entries that share a CDR3 protein sequence are merged under the most common genes and DNA. TCRdb's processing, not the study's, gives the V and J calls here. The sample includes approximately 380,000 distinct CDR3 sequences, with about 19% observed a single time. Roughly 3.5% of the sample rests with the top ten.

Its CDR3 holds 15 amino acids, cysteine through phenylalanine. Here the CDR3 DNA is all that survives: 45 bases in frame from base 1. CDR1 and CDR2, per the germline V gene, are KGHSH and LQKENI. V is shortened by 2 bases, J by 5 bases, and the region joining them spans 15 bases. Stable Graves' hyperthyroidism was defined as no progression to ophthalmopathy during 18 months of follow-up. Hyperthyroidism patients were newly diagnosed, had a disease duration of under 2 months, and were aged 18 to 65 years. The study excluded patients with uncontrolled infections, other autoimmune diseases, pregnancy or lactation. Diagnoses relied on clinical symptoms, serum thyroxine and TRAb, thyroid ultrasound and orbital computed tomography. PBMCs were separated from roughly 9.3 ml of fresh peripheral blood using Ficoll-Paque density gradient centrifugation. Total RNA was extracted with Trizol reagent, and quality was checked on an Agilent 2100 Bioanalyzer.

Sequences were obtained from blood. This receptor chain uses TRBV18 and TRBJ1-2; D gene: possibly TRBD1, on 5 matching bases. This sequence was found in a woman younger than 35 with Graves' hyperthyroidism. The CDR3 is CASSPIAGSPYGYTF. At the DNA level, the sequence is TGTGCCAGCTCACCAATTGCAGGGTCGCCATATGGCTACACCTTC.